The 17 T cell receptor beta chains listed next were all sequenced from one sample in a study of blood T cell repertoires in COVID-19. Profiling relied on immunoSEQ multiplex PCR, and the TCRdb table lists in-frame clones only, not all of them. The repertoire holds 350,000 to 550,000 clones, approximately 90% seen once, with roughly 1.1% in the top ten. The source material was PBMCs or T cells enriched from blood (not recorded which). The receptors come from a man aged 25-45 years who had recovered from COVID-19.

V is TRBV10-3 and J is TRBJ2-1; D might be TRBD2 (5 bases). Germline V gene sequence: CDR1 ENHRY, CDR2 SYGVKD. The V end was cut by 4 bases, the J end by 9 bases, with 22 bases between. The length of the CDR3 is 16 residues. Here the CDR3 DNA reads TGTGCCATCAGTGGGACTGCCTTTATGGGATCTAGTGAGCAGTTCTTC. Amino acids: CAISGTAFMGSSEQFF.

This clone has a handful of counts. This chain joins TRBV24-1 and TRBJ1-3; D ambiguous. Per germline, CDR1 KGHDR and CDR2 SFDVKD. The CDR3 consists of 14 residues. Trimming removed 4 bases from V and 0 bases from J, with 6 bases in between. CDR3 coding DNA: TGTGCCACCAGTGACTACAGCTCTGGAAACACCATATATTTT. Translated: CATSDYSSGNTIYF.

This rearrangement joins TRBV19 to TRBJ1-5; D is unresolved. The germline V gene encodes CDR1 LNHDA and CDR2 SQIVND (reference sequence). CDR3 length: 12 amino acids. V was shortened by 4 bases and J by 11 bases, with 12 bases between the two germline ends. In DNA form, the CDR3 reads TGTGCCAGTAGTACCCACGGGGAGGCCCAGCATTTT. Translating it yields CASSTHGEAQHF.

The count of this clone is one. This chain joins TRBV5-1 and TRBJ2-2; the match to TRBD2 covers 7 bases. CDR1 and CDR2 (germline): SGHRS, YFSETQ. V trimming: 5 bases; J trimming: 8 bases; junction bases outside the gene matches: 12. This CDR3 comprises 15 residues. The CDR3 DNA reads TGCGCCAGCAGACAAAGACTAGCCGACCGAGGGGAGCTGTTTTTT. It yields the protein CASRQRLADRGELFF.

This chain links TRBV24-1 with TRBJ1-5, with D unresolved. CDR1 is KGHDR, CDR2 SFDVKD, per germline. V was pared by 4 bases and J by 5 bases, with 20 bases between. The length of the CDR3 is 17 residues. The CDR3 sequence: CATSDSREVERDQPQHF. DNA for the CDR3: TGTGCCACCAGTGACTCCCGCGAGGTAGAGAGGGATCAGCCCCAGCATTTT.

As concerns this clone: Other DNA sequences of this sample code for an identical CDR3. The chain joins TRBV28 to TRBJ2-6; D is perhaps TRBD1 (6 bases). The CDR3 consists of 15 residues. V lost 2 bases, J lost 1 base, and 6 bases lay in between. Germline assignment: CDR1 MDHEN and CDR2 SYDVKM. The CDR3 is CASSLRGSGANVLTF. Here the CDR3 DNA reads TGTGCCAGCAGTTTAAGGGGGTCTGGGGCCAACGTCCTGACTTTC.

The V call is TRBV12-3 or TRBV12-4, the J call TRBJ1-5; weak D call: TRBD1 (6 bases). The CDR3 length is 12 residues. V was shortened by 5 bases and J by 6 bases, with 8 bases between the two germline ends. The CDR3 loop is CASSKGGQPQHF. The CDR3 DNA sequence: TGTGCCAGCAGTAAAGGGGGTCAGCCCCAGCATTTT.

This chain uses TRBV28 with TRBJ1-6; D gene unclear. Germline CDR1 and CDR2: MDHEN and SYDVKM. V was shortened by 2 bases and J by 4 bases, with 9 bases between the two germline ends. This CDR3 is built from 15 residues. The CDR3, as DNA: TGTGCCAGCAGTTTAATCGCAGATTATAATTCACCCCTCCACTTT. Translating gives CASSLIADYNSPLHF.

The chain employs TRBV20-1 and TRBJ1-1; weak D call: TRBD1 (6 bases). The germline V gene encodes CDR1 DFQATT and CDR2 SNEGSKA (reference sequence). The CDR3 extends over 14 amino acids. V was trimmed by 3 bases and J by 5 bases, leaving 16 bases between them. The DNA of the CDR3 is TGCAGTGCTAGTGGGACCCTGGGGGCAACTGAAGCTTTCTTT. It encodes CSASGTLGATEAFF.

The chain recombines TRBV5-1 with TRBJ2-3, with no clear D. Germline values: CDR1 SGHRS, CDR2 YFSETQ. The length of the CDR3 is 12 residues. Between the trimmed V and J ends, which lost 4 bases and 4 bases, there was a span of 7 bases. In DNA form, the CDR3 reads TGCGCCAGCAGCCTTTCAGCAGATACGCAGTATTTT. The encoded protein is CASSLSADTQYF.

V and J are TRBV18 and TRBJ1-1; no definite D call. V was trimmed by 5 bases and J by 1 base, leaving 8 bases between them. Germline V gives CDR1 KGHSH, CDR2 LQKENI. This CDR3 contains 13 residues. Here the CDR3 reads CASSITENTEAFF. CDR3 nucleotides: TGTGCCAGCTCAATTACTGAGAACACTGAAGCTTTCTTT.

The V call is TRBV5-1, the J call TRBJ2-7, with TRBD2 matching 11 bases. The CDR3 is 14 residues long. V trimming: 4 bases; J trimming: 5 bases; junction bases outside the gene matches: 5. Germline V gene sequence: CDR1 SGHRS, CDR2 YFSETQ. The CDR3 DNA is TGCGCCAGCAGCAGAACTAGCGGGAGTGACGAGCAGTACTTC. This encodes CASSRTSGSDEQYF. The complete variable domain, with remaining parts taken from reference TRBV5-1 and TRBJ2-7, reads KAGVTQTPRYLIKTRGQQVTLSCSPISGHRSVSWYQQTPGQGLQFLFEYFSETQRNKGNFPGRFSGRQFSNSRSEMNVSTLELGDSALYLCASSRTSGSDEQYFGPGTRLTVT.

This chain joins TRBV27 and TRBJ1-2; 10 bases are a match to TRBD1. The CDR3 has 19 amino acids. V trimming: 2 bases; J trimming: 3 bases; junction bases outside the gene matches: 15. CDR1 and CDR2 (germline): MNHEY, SMNVEV (reference sequence). The CDR3, as DNA: TGTGCCAGCAGTTTACAAGCTATACCCGGGACAGGGGATTACTATGGCTACACCTTC. Protein sequence: CASSLQAIPGTGDYYGYTF.

The chain couples TRBV7-3 to TRBJ2-5; 11 nucleotides match TRBD1. Germline V gene lookup returns CDR1 SGHTA and CDR2 FQGTGA. J was trimmed by 4 bases and V by 2 bases; bases with no gene match: 6. CDR3 size: 16 residues. The DNA of the CDR3 is TGTGCCAGCAGCTTAGGGACAGGGGGAGTAGGAGAGACCCAGTACTTC. This gives the protein CASSLGTGGVGETQYF.

The rearrangement links TRBV11-3 to TRBJ2-5; D is unresolved. The V end lost 1 base, the J end lost 1 base, and 7 bases lay between the germline ends. Germline V CDR1 and CDR2: SGHNT, YENEEA. The CDR3 runs to 14 residues. The DNA for the CDR3 is TGTGCCAGCAGCTTAGGAGGAGCCCAAGAGACCCAGTACTTC. Residues: CASSLGGAQETQYF.

The gene calls are TRBV9 and TRBJ2-3, with D unresolved. The ends were cut back, 1 base at V and 0 bases at J, with 6 bases in the middle. The length of the CDR3 is 14 residues. Germline V gives CDR1 SGDLS, CDR2 YYNGEE. The CDR3 DNA sequence: TGTGCCAGCAGCGTACGGAGTAGCACAGATACGCAGTATTTT. Translating it yields CASSVRSSTDTQYF.

The chain couples TRBV6-5 to TRBJ1-6, with TRBD1 identical over 7 bases. The ends lost 7 bases at V and 3 bases at J; junction bases unmatched: 6. Germline V CDR1 and CDR2: MNHEY, SVGAGI. The CDR3 spans 15 residues. The CDR3 protein is CASNPTGIYNSPLHF. In DNA, the CDR3 is TGTGCCAGCAATCCGACAGGGATCTATAATTCACCCCTCCACTTT.